This is a list of T cell receptor beta chains from one sample in a study of patients and donors after allogeneic stem cell transplantation. TCRdb ran MiXCR on the RT-PCR reads and lists one entry per CDR3 protein. The table has 150,000 to 200,000 distinct CDR3 sequences, 24% seen once. Sequencing was done on a sample of blood, either unsorted or a sorted T cell fraction (not recorded which). The receptors shown here come from a human donor who was either an allogeneic HSCT recipient or a stem cell or donor lymphocyte infusion donor (not recorded which). It is not recorded whose cells these are; they may come from a transplant donor. CDR3s include the opening cysteine and the closing phenylalanine or tryptophan.

J: TRBJ2-2
V: TRBV3-1
CDR3: CASSQTGELFF

J: TRBJ2-1
V: TRBV7-9
CDR3: CASSRTLWVDEQFF

J: TRBJ2-2
V: TRBV12-3/TRBV12-4
CDR3: CASSLISVDTGELFF

J: TRBJ2-7
V: TRBV29-1
CDR3: CSVESTNYEQYF

J: TRBJ2-5
V: TRBV5-5
CDR3: CASSLAPGIQETQYF

J: TRBJ1-1
V: TRBV29-1
CDR3: CSVLWSNTEAFF

J: TRBJ2-1
V: TRBV24-1
CDR3: CATSEPRAPNEQFF

J: TRBJ2-7
V: TRBV12-3/TRBV12-4
CDR3: CASSPTWGIYEQYF

J: TRBJ1-1
V: TRBV20-1
CDR3: CSASSWGRGSEAFF

J: TRBJ1-1
V: TRBV5-1
CDR3: CASSLAEYRVNTEAFF

J: TRBJ1-5
V: TRBV6-5
CDR3: CASSRSGVSNQPQHF

J: TRBJ2-3
V: TRBV6-5
CDR3: CASSYSWTGDTDTQYF

J: TRBJ1-6
V: TRBV12-3/TRBV12-4
CDR3: CASTQSVYSYNSPLHF

J: TRBJ2-4
V: TRBV7-9
CDR3: CASSLRGIQYF

J: TRBJ1-1
V: TRBV29-1
CDR3: CSAETGPTEAFF

J: TRBJ2-1
V: TRBV20-1
CDR3: CSARDDTGAYNEQFF

J: TRBJ2-7
V: TRBV7-7
CDR3: CASSLSEGAREQYF

J: TRBJ1-5
V: TRBV20-1
CDR3: CSASQGSHAQHF

J: TRBJ2-3
V: TRBV7-6
CDR3: CASSLPPGGTDTQYF

J: TRBJ2-1
V: TRBV12-3/TRBV12-4
CDR3: CASSFLGTGPDEQFF

J: TRBJ1-6
V: TRBV7-9
CDR3: CASSQRTDPSSYNSPLHF

J: TRBJ2-1
V: TRBV7-9
CDR3: CASSPFGSSYNEQFF

J: TRBJ1-2
V: TRBV2
CDR3: CASSERALYGYTF

J: TRBJ1-1
V: TRBV7-6
CDR3: CASSGSGSDTEAFF

J: TRBJ2-1
V: TRBV20-1
CDR3: CSAKGRNEQFF

J: TRBJ2-7
V: TRBV27
CDR3: CASSSGTQTYEQYF

J: TRBJ2-3
V: TRBV6-2/TRBV6-3
CDR3: CASSYLSRDTQYF

J: TRBJ2-2
V: TRBV7-9
CDR3: CASSSEIPSPGEVTGELFF

J: TRBJ2-2
V: TRBV12-3/TRBV12-4
CDR3: CASSLPDSGSGGTGELFF

J: TRBJ1-2
V: TRBV5-6
CDR3: CASSSATPDNYGYTF

J: TRBJ1-1
V: TRBV11-3
CDR3: CASSPVGGAAFF

J: TRBJ1-1
V: TRBV5-1
CDR3: CASSFDDRTGAFF

J: TRBJ2-7
V: TRBV12-3/TRBV12-4
CDR3: CASRYGQGYEQYF

J: TRBJ1-2
V: TRBV7-9
CDR3: CASSQTTGGFGYTF